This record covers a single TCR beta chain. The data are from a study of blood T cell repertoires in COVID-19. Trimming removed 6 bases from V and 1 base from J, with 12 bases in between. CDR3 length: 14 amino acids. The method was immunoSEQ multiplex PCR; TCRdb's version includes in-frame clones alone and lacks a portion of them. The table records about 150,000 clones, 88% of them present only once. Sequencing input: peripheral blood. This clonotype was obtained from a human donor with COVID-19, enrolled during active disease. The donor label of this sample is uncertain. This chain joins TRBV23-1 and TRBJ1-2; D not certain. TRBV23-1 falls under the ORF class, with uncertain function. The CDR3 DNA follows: TGCGCCAGCAGCCCTCGAGATCATAACTATGGCTACACCTTC. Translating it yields CASSPRDHNYGYTF.